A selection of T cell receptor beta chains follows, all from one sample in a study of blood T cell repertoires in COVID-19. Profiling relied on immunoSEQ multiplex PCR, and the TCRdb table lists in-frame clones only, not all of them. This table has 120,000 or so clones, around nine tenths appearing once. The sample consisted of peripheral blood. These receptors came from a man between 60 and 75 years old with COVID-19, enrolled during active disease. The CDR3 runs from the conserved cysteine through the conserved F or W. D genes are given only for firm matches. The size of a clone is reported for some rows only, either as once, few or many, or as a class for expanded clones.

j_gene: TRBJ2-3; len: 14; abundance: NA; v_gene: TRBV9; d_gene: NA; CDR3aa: CASSPRTVLDTQYF; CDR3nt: TGTGCCAGCAGTCCCCGGACAGTTTTAGATACGCAGTATTTT
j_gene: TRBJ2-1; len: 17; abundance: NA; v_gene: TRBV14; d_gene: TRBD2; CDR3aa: CASSPLGLAGGYNEQFF; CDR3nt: TGTGCCAGCAGCCCCCTCGGACTAGCGGGAGGGTACAATGAGCAGTTCTTC
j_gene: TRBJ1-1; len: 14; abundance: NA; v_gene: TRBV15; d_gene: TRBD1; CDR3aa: CATSEGQGVTEAFF; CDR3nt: TGTGCCACCAGCGAGGGACAGGGGGTAACTGAAGCTTTCTTT
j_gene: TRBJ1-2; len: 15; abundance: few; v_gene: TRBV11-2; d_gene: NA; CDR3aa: CASSLDSIQGYGYTF; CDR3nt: TGTGCCAGCAGCTTAGATTCCATCCAGGGTTATGGCTACACCTTC
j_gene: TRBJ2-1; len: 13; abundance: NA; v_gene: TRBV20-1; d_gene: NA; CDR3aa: CSASWGRISEQFF; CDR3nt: TGCAGTGCTAGTTGGGGGAGGATAAGTGAGCAGTTCTTC
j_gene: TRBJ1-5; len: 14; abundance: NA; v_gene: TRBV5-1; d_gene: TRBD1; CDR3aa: CASSLATGDQPQHF; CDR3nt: TGCGCCAGCAGCTTGGCGACAGGGGATCAGCCCCAGCATTTT
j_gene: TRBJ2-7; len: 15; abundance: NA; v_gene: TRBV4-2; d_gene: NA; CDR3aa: CASSQQPGLPYEQYF; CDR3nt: TGTGCCAGCAGCCAACAACCGGGACTGCCATACGAGCAGTACTTC
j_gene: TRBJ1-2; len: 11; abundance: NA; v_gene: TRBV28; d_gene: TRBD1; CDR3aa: CATLQGDGYTF; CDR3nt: TGTGCCACCTTACAGGGGGATGGCTACACCTTC
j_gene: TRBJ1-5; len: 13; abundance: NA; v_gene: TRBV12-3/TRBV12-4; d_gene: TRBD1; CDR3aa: CASSFQGGQPQHF; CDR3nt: TGTGCCAGCAGTTTCCAGGGGGGCCAGCCCCAGCATTTT
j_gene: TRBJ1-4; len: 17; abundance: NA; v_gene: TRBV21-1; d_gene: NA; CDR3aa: CASSKPDSCSANEKLFF; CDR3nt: TGTGCCAGCAGCAAGCCGGACTCCTGCTCGGCTAATGAAAAACTGTTTTTT
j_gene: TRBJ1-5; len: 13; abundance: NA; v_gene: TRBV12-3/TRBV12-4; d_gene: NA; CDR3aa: CASRGMWGQPQHF; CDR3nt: TGTGCCAGCAGGGGAATGTGGGGCCAGCCCCAGCATTTT
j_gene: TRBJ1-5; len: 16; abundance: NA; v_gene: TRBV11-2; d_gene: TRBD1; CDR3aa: CASSLDRGTGNQPQHF; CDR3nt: TGTGCCAGCAGCTTAGATCGCGGGACAGGCAATCAGCCCCAGCATTTT
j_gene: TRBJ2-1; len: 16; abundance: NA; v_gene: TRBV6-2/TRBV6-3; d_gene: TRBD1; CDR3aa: CASSREDRGIYNEQFF; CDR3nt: TGTGCCAGCAGCAGAGAGGACAGGGGGATATACAATGAGCAGTTCTTC
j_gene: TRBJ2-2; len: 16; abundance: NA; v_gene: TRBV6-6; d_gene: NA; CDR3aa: CASSYSSSAPGGELFF; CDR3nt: TGTGCCAGCAGTTACTCGAGTTCGGCCCCCGGGGGGGAGCTGTTTTTT
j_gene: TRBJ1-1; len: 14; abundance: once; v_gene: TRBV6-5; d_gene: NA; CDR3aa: CASTEGSLNTEAFF; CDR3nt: TGTGCCAGCACCGAGGGCAGCCTGAACACTGAAGCTTTCTTT
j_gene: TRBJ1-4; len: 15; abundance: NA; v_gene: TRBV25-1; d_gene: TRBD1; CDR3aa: CASSHQGASNEKLFF; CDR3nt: TGTGCCAGCAGCCACCAGGGGGCATCTAATGAAAAACTGTTTTTT
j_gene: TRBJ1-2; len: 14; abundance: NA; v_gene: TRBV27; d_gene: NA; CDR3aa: CASSPPRSLYGYTF; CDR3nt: TGTGCCAGCAGTCCGCCAAGGAGCCTCTATGGCTACACCTTC
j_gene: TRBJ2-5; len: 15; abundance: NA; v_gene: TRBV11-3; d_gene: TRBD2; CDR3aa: CASSLTAGGIETQYF; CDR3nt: TGTGCCAGCAGCTTGACAGCGGGAGGCATAGAGACCCAGTACTTC
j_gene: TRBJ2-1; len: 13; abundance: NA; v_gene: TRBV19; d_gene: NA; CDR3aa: CASSTGSLDEQFF; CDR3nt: TGTGCCAGTAGTACTGGGAGCTTGGATGAGCAGTTCTTC
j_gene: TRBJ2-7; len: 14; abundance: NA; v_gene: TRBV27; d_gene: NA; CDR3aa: CASGRLTRTYEQYF; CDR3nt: TGTGCCAGCGGGCGACTAACCCGCACCTACGAGCAGTACTTC
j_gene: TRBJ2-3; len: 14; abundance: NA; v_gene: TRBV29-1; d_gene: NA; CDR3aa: CSVEFWRDTDTQYF; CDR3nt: TGCAGCGTTGAATTTTGGCGGGATACAGATACGCAGTATTTT
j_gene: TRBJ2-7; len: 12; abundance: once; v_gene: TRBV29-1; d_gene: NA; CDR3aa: CSVGGRTYEQYF; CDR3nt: TGCAGCGTTGGGGGCAGAACCTACGAGCAGTACTTC
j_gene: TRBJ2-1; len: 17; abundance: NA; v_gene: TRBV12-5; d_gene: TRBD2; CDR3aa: CASGHGEGGPWYNEQFF; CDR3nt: TGTGCTAGTGGCCACGGGGAGGGAGGGCCTTGGTACAATGAGCAGTTCTTC
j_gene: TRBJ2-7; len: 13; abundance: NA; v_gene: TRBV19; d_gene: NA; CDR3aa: CASSTQNRREQYF; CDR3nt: TGTGCCAGTAGTACCCAAAACAGGCGCGAGCAGTACTTC
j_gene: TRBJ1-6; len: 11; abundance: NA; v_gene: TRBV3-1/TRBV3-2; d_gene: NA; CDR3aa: CASSRGPPLHF; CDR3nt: TGTGCCAGCAGCCGTGGGCCACCCCTCCACTTT
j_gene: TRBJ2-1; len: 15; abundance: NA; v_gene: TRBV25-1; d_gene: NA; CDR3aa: CASSEWGGTGGEQFF; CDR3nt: TGTGCCAGCAGTGAATGGGGAGGAACGGGCGGTGAGCAGTTCTTC
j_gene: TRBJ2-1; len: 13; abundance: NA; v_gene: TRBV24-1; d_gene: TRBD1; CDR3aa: CATSGQGYNEQFF; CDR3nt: TGTGCCACCAGTGGACAGGGGTACAATGAGCAGTTCTTC
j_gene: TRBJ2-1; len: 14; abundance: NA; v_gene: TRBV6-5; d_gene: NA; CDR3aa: CASSFISEYNEQFF; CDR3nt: TGTGCCAGCAGTTTTATCTCTGAGTACAATGAGCAGTTCTTC
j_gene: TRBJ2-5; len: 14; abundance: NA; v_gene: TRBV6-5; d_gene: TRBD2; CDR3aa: CASSTSGYQETQYF; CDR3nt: TGTGCCAGCAGCACTAGCGGTTACCAAGAGACCCAGTACTTC
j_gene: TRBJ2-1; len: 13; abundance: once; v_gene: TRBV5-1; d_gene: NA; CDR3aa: CASNRDSYNEQFF; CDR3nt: TGCGCCAGTAACAGGGATTCCTACAATGAGCAGTTCTTC
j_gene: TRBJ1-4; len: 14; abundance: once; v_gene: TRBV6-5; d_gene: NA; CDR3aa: CASSPQATKEKLFF; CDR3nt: TGTGCCAGCAGCCCCCAGGCGACTAAAGAAAAACTGTTTTTT
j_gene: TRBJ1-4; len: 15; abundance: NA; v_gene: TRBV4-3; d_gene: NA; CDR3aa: CASSPLGRENEKLFF; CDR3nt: TGCGCCAGCAGCCCATTGGGCAGGGAAAATGAAAAACTGTTTTTT
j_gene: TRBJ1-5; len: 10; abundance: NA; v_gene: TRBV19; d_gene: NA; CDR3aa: CARPPEPQHF; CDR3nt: TGTGCCAGGCCGCCGGAGCCCCAGCATTTT
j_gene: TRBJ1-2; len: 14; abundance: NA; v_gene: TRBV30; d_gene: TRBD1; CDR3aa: CAWNPDRMNYGYTF; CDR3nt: TGTGCCTGGAACCCGGACAGGATGAACTATGGCTACACCTTC
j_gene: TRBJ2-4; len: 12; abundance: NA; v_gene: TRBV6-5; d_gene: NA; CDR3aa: CASSERGGLQYF; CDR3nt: TGTGCCAGCTCCGAGAGGGGGGGTCTTCAGTACTTC
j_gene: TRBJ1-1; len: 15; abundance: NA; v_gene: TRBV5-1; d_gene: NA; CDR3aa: CASSLTQGMNTEAFF; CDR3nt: TGCGCCAGCAGCTTGACCCAGGGCATGAACACTGAAGCTTTCTTT
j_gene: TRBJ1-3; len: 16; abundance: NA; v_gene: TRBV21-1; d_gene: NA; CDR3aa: CASSKENSLAASTIYF; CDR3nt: TGTGCCAGCAGCAAAGAAAATAGTTTAGCAGCCAGCACCATATATTTT
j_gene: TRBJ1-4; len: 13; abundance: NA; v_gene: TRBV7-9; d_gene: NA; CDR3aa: CASVRGNNEKLFF; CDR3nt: TGTGCCAGCGTCCGGGGGAATAATGAAAAACTGTTTTTT
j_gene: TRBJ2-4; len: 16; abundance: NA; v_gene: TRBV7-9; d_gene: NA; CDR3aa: CASSSQQSREKNIQYF; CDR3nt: TGTGCCAGCAGCTCCCAACAATCCAGGGAAAAAAACATTCAGTACTTC
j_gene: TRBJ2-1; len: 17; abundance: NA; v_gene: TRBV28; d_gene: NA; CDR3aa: CASTSAGRLSSYNEQFF; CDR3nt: TGTGCCAGCACCTCCGCGGGGCGTTTAAGCTCCTACAATGAGCAGTTCTTC
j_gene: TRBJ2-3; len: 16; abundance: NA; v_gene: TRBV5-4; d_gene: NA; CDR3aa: CASSLRLESSTDTQYF; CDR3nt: TGTGCCAGCAGCTTGAGACTAGAGAGTTCCACAGATACGCAGTATTTT
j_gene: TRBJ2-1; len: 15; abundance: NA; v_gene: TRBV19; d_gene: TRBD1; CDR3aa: CASRTPGQGKNEQFF; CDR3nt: TGTGCCAGTCGTACCCCGGGACAGGGGAAAAATGAGCAGTTCTTC
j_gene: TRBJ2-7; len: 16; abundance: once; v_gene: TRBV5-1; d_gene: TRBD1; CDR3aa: CASSLAEAGGLYEQYF; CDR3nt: TGCGCCAGCAGCTTGGCCGAGGCAGGGGGCCTATACGAGCAGTACTTC
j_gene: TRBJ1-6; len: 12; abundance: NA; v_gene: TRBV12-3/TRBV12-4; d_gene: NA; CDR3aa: CASRHGDSPLHF; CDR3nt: TGTGCCAGCAGACATGGTGATTCACCCCTCCACTTT
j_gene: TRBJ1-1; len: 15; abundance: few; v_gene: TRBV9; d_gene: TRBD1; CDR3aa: CASSGITGANTEAFF; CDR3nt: TGTGCCAGCAGCGGCATTACAGGGGCGAACACTGAAGCTTTCTTT
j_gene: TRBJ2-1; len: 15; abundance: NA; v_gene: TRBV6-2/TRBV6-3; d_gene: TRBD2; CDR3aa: CASSSGGGSYNEQFF; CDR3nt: TGTGCCAGCAGTTCGGGAGGCGGGTCCTACAATGAGCAGTTCTTC
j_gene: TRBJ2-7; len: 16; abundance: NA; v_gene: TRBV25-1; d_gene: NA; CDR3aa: CASSESGHPIPYEQYF; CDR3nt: TGTGCCAGCAGTGAATCCGGACACCCCATCCCCTACGAGCAGTACTTC
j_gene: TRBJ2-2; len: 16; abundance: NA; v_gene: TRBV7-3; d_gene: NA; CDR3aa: CASSTGTPANTGELFF; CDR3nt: TGTGCCAGCAGCACTGGGACTCCGGCGAACACCGGGGAGCTGTTTTTT
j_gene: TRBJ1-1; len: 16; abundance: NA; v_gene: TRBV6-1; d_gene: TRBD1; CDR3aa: CASSEAPTGSRTEAFF; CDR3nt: TGTGCCAGCAGTGAAGCCCCGACAGGGAGCAGAACTGAAGCTTTCTTT
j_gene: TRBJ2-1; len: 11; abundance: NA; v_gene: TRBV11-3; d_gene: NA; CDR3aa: CASSEGGKQFF; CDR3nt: TGTGCCAGCAGCGAGGGGGGGAAGCAGTTCTTC
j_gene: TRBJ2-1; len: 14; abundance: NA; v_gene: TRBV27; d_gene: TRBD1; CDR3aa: CASSGRTGGLEQFF; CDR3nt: TGTGCCAGCAGTGGGCGGACAGGGGGTCTTGAGCAGTTCTTC
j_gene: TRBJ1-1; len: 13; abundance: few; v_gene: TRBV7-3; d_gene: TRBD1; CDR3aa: CASSFTGDTEAFF; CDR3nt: TGTGCCAGCAGCTTCACAGGGGACACTGAAGCTTTCTTT
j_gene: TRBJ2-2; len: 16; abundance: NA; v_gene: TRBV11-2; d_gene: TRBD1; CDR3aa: CASRRGQGLNTGELFF; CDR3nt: TGTGCCAGCAGACGAGGACAGGGATTGAACACCGGGGAGCTGTTTTTT
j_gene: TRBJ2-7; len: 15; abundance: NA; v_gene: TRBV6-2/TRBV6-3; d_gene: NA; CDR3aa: CASSYGWTRSYEQYF; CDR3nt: TGTGCCAGCAGTTACGGGTGGACAAGGTCCTACGAGCAGTACTTC
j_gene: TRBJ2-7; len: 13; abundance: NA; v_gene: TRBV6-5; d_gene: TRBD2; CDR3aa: CASSLTLAGEQYF; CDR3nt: TGTGCCAGCAGTTTGACACTAGCGGGGGAGCAGTACTTC
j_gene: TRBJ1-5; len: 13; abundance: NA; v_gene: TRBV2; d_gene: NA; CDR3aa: CASSTDSNQPQHF; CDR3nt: TGTGCCAGCAGCACAGACAGCAATCAGCCCCAGCATTTT
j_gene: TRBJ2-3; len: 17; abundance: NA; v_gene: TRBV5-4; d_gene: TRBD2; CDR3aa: CASSQGLAGEGTDTQYF; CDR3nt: TGTGCCAGCAGCCAAGGACTAGCGGGAGAAGGGACAGATACGCAGTATTTT
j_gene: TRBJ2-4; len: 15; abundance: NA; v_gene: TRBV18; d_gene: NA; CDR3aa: CASSPPAGPENIQYF; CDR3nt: TGTGCCAGCTCACCACCGGCGGGACCGGAAAACATTCAGTACTTC
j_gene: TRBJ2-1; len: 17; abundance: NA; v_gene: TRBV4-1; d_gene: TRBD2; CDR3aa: CASRRLAGGSSYNEQFF; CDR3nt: TGCGCCAGCCGGCGACTAGCGGGAGGGAGCTCCTACAATGAGCAGTTCTTC
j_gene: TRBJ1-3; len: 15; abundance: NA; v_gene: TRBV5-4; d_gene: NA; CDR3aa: CASSPPPTEGNTIYF; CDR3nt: TGTGCCAGCAGCCCCCCCCCGACGGAGGGAAACACCATATATTTT